Each of the 13 T cell receptor beta chains below was sequenced from the same sample in a study of blood T cell repertoires in COVID-19. Sequenced by immunoSEQ multiplex PCR; TCRdb stores in-frame clones only, minus some. This sample has hundreds of thousands of clones; around nine tenths occur once, and the top ten carry about 6%. Material for sequencing was peripheral blood. All receptors come from a man aged 55-75 years who had recovered from COVID-19.

The gene calls are TRBV7-2 and TRBJ1-5, with D maybe TRBD1 (6 bases). V lost 6 bases, J lost 7 bases, and 19 bases lay in between. CDR1 and CDR2 from the germline V gene are SGHTA and FQGNSA. CDR3 size: 15 residues. CDR3 bases: TGTGCCAGCAGTGCGCGACAGGCTCTGGGGCAGCCCCAGCATTTT. Translation gives CASSARQALGQPQHF. The full variable domain, in which reference TRBV7-2 and TRBJ1-5 provide the parts outside the CDR3, is GAGVSQSPSNKVTEKGKDVELRCDPISGHTALYWYRQSLGQGLEFLIYFQGNSAPDKSGLPSDRFSAERTGGSVSTLTIQRTQQEDSAVYLCASSARQALGQPQHFGDGTRLSIL.

CDR3 protein: CASSRGGWQETQYF. The CDR3 nucleotides read TGTGCCAGCAGTCGCGGGGGGTGGCAAGAGACCCAGTACTTC. J is TRBJ2-5 and V is TRBV28; 8 nucleotides match TRBD2. The CDR3 totals 14 residues. The V and J ends lost 5 bases and 2 bases, in that order; junction bases with no gene match: 4. Germline V gives CDR1 MDHEN, CDR2 SYDVKM.

This chain uses TRBV28 with TRBJ2-2, with 7 nucleotides matching TRBD1. The V gene end was trimmed by 10 bases and the J gene end by 6 bases; junction bases not matched to a gene: 8. Germline V CDR1 and CDR2: MDHEN, SYDVKM. This CDR3 contains 13 residues. The CDR3 protein is CATSDRHPGELFF. In DNA, the CDR3 is TGTGCCACCTCGGACAGGCACCCCGGGGAGCTGTTTTTT.

This clone was seen a single time. This rearrangement joins TRBV5-5 to TRBJ1-5, with D possibly TRBD1 on 5 matching bases. The CDR3 loop spans 18 amino acids. The germline V and J ends were trimmed by 4 bases and 5 bases, with 25 bases remaining between them. CDR1 is SGHKS and CDR2 is YYEKEE in the germline V gene (reference sequence). In nucleotides, the CDR3 is TGTGCCAGCAGCCCGCGGATGTCGGGGGTGGTGGATGATCAGCCCCAGCATTTT. Translating it yields CASSPRMSGVVDDQPQHF.

The chain combines TRBV27 with TRBJ1-2, with 7 bases lining up with TRBD1. The CDR3 consists of 14 residues. CDR1 and CDR2 from the germline V gene are MNHEY and SMNVEV (reference sequence). V shed 0 bases, J shed 6 bases, and the junction held 4 bases outside the gene matches. The CDR3 DNA sequence: TGTGCCAGCAGTTTATCGACAGGGCAGGATGGCTACACCTTC. This gives the protein CASSLSTGQDGYTF.

The genes are TRBV18 and TRBJ1-2, with D uncertain. Trimming stripped 6 bases from V and 1 base from J, with 18 bases between. Germline CDR1 KGHSH, CDR2 LQKENI. The CDR3 sequence is 16 residues long. CDR3 DNA sequence: TGTGCCAGCTCCCCCACTCGGGGATCCAGTAACTATGGCTACACCTTC. The encoded protein is CASSPTRGSSNYGYTF. Full variable domain (outside the CDR3, taken from reference TRBV18 and TRBJ1-2): NAGVMQNPRHLVRRRGQEARLRCSPMKGHSHVYWYRQLPEEGLKFMVYLQKENIIDESGMPKERFSAEFPKEGPSILRIQQVVRGDSAAYFCASSPTRGSSNYGYTFGSGTRLTVV.

V usage is TRBV20-1 and J usage is TRBJ2-7, with 11 bases fitting TRBD2. CDR3 length: 15 amino acids. V gave up 3 bases and J gave up 2 bases; unmatched junction bases: 6. CDR1 is DFQATT and CDR2 is SNEGSKA in the germline V gene (reference sequence). CDR3 sequence: CSASSGRGTPYEQYF. DNA for the CDR3: TGCAGTGCTAGTAGCGGGAGGGGGACTCCCTACGAGCAGTACTTC.

This chain links TRBV5-1 with TRBJ2-3; a weak D match, TRBD1 (6 bases). This CDR3 contains 17 residues. Germline V gene lookup returns CDR1 SGHRS and CDR2 YFSETQ. Between the trimmed V and J ends, which lost 7 bases and 4 bases, there was a span of 25 bases. CDR3 bases: TGCGCCAGCCAATTGGGAGCCGGGACAAGCCGCTCAGATACGCAGTATTTT. As protein: CASQLGAGTSRSDTQYF.

The gene calls are TRBV5-1 and TRBJ1-1; possible D gene TRBD1, 5 bases. The V end lost 4 bases, the J end lost 2 bases, and 24 bases lay between the germline ends. The CDR3 consists of 18 residues. Germline CDR1 and CDR2: SGHRS and YFSETQ. The CDR3 protein is CASSPRFGGGIRNTEAFF. In nucleotides, the CDR3 is TGCGCCAGCAGCCCCCGCTTCGGGGGAGGGATAAGAAACACTGAAGCTTTCTTT.

This chain uses TRBV7-9 with TRBJ2-1; no clear D gene. Trimming took off 4 bases at V and 0 bases at J, with 10 bases between the two ends. The V gene's germline CDR1 is SEHNR and CDR2 FQNEAQ (reference sequence). CDR3 length equals 15 residues. The CDR3 bases are TGTGCCAGCAGCTCCTCTACAGACTCCTACAATGAGCAGTTCTTC. Its translation is CASSSSTDSYNEQFF.

The gene calls are TRBV7-6 and TRBJ2-7, with 8 bases matching TRBD2. Germline CDR1 SGHVS, CDR2 FNYEAQ. V lost 1 base to trimming and J lost 1 base; unmatched junction nucleotides: 3. The CDR3 length is 15 residues. Here the CDR3 reads CASSLEAGASYEQYF. As DNA, the CDR3 is TGTGCCAGCAGCTTAGAAGCGGGAGCATCCTACGAGCAGTACTTC. Complete variable domain (other parts from reference TRBV7-6 and TRBJ2-7): GAGVSQSPRYKVTKRGQDVALRCDPISGHVSLYWYRQALGQGPEFLTYFNYEAQQDKSGLPNDRFSAERPEGSISTLTIQRTEQRDSAMYRCASSLEAGASYEQYFGPGTRLTVT.

The chain links TRBV19 to TRBJ1-1, with 8 positions matching TRBD1. The CDR3 totals 16 residues. J was trimmed by 6 bases and V by 1 base; bases with no gene match: 10. Looked up from germline, CDR1 is LNHDA and CDR2 is SQIVND (reference sequence). The CDR3 is CASSIAGGNLLSEAFF. CDR3 coding DNA: TGTGCCAGTAGTATAGCAGGGGGCAATCTATTATCTGAAGCTTTCTTT. The full variable domain, with the rest looked up from reference TRBV19 and TRBJ1-1, is DGGITQSPKYLFRKEGQNVTLSCEQNLNHDAMYWYRQDPGQGLRLIYYSQIVNDFQKGDIAEGYSVSREKKESFPLTVTSAQKNPTAFYLCASSIAGGNLLSEAFFGQGTRLTVV.

Notes on this clone: The same CDR3 is also encoded by other DNA sequences in this sample. This chain links TRBV25-1 with TRBJ2-3, with no clear D. There are 13 residues in the CDR3. Germline CDR1 and CDR2: MGHDK and SYGVNS. The V gene lost 1 base and the J gene lost 3 bases, with 5 bases spanning the gap. DNA for the CDR3: TGTGCCAGCAGTGAATCCGGGACAGATACGCAGTATTTT. Translating it yields CASSESGTDTQYF.